This TCR beta chain derives from a study of identical twins. TCRdb recomputed calls from the 5' RACE reads with MiXCR, one row per CDR3 protein. The sample comprises approximately 890,000 distinct CDR3 sequences, roughly 12% of which are singletons, and around 1.5% rests with the top ten. Trimming took 8 bases from V and 4 from J; bases not matched to a gene: 8. CDR1 SNHLY and CDR2 FYNNEI come from the germline V gene. This CDR3 contains 15 residues. The same data also contributed to another study, on yellow fever vaccine responses in identical twins.

The V call is TRBV2, the J call TRBJ2-2; 9 bases map to TRBD1. The clonotype comes from a woman between 18 and 29 years old in good health. Specimen: PBMCs. CDR3 coding DNA: TGTGCCAGCGGGCCGGGACAGGGAGGCACCGGGGAGCTGTTTTTT. This translates into CASGPGQGGTGELFF.